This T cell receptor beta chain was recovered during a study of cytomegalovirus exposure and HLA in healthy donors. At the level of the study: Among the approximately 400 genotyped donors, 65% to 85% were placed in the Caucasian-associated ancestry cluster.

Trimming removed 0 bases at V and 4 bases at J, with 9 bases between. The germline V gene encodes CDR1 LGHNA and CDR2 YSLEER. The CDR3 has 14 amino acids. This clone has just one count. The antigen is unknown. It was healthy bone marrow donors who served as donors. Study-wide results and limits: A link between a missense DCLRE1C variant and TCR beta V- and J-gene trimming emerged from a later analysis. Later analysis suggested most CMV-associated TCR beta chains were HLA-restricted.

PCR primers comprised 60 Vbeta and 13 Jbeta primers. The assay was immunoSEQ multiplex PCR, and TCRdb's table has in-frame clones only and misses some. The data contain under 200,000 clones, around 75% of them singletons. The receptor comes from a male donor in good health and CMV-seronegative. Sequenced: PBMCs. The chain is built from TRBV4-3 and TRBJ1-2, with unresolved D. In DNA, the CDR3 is TGCGCCAGCAGCCAAGAGCGCCAGCGCTATGGCTACACCTTC. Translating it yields CASSQERQRYGYTF.